This T cell receptor (beta chain) comes out of a study of PD-L1 blockade in urothelial cancer. The overall study: Administration of atezolizumab to patients began around 2014, at 1,200 mg intravenously every 3 weeks.

Repertoires were generated with immunoSEQ multiplex PCR, while TCRdb's copy carries only in-frame clones and drops some. The sample contains about 81,000 clones, around 90% of which appear only once. Per germline, CDR1 MGHDK and CDR2 SYGVNS. This CDR3 is built from 16 residues. After removal of 7 bases from V and 6 bases from J, the junction contained 11 bases not matched to a gene. Time point described: pretreatment peripheral blood. Urothelial carcinoma in patients was locally advanced or metastatic. The specimen comprised PBMCs, sampled around atezolizumab (anti-PD-L1) treatment. The clonotype was recovered from a woman older than 75 with urothelial cancer. The chain employs TRBV25-1 and TRBJ2-1, with 11 bases identical to TRBD1. The CDR3 here is CASNPTGTGGINEQFF. The CDR3 DNA follows: TGTGCCAGCAACCCAACCGGGACAGGGGGAATCAATGAGCAGTTCTTC. The full variable domain, in which reference TRBV25-1 and TRBJ2-1 provide the parts outside the CDR3, is EADIYQTPRYLVIGTGKKITLECSQTMGHDKMYWYQQDPGMELHLIHYSYGVNSTEKGDLSSESTVSRIRTEHFPLTLESARPSHTSQYLCASNPTGTGGINEQFFGPGTRLTVL.